This TCR beta chain stems from a study of blood T cell repertoires in COVID-19. In the authors' methods: The assay estimated nucleated cells by amplifying reference gene primers. Assay: immunoSEQ multiplex PCR; the TCRdb copy retains only in-frame clones and omits some. Clone size and V and J calls were adopted from that table, with D and trimming inferred from the DNA. Found here are about 160,000 clones, around 89% of them singletons; the top ten hold 6.5% to 8.5%. CDR3 size: 14 residues. The germline V gene encodes CDR1 SGHTA and CDR2 FQGNSA. Trimming cost V 8 bases and J 6 bases, with 14 bases left between them. Clinical history reported by participants formed the basis on which cohorts were assigned.

Sequencing was done on a sample of PBMCs or T cells enriched from blood (not recorded which). The chain recombines TRBV7-2 with TRBJ1-6; maybe TRBD1 (6 bases). The clonotype was recovered from a woman in her fifties or sixties who had recovered from COVID-19. As DNA, the CDR3 is TGTGCCAGCTCAAGGGACAAGGGTAATTCACCCCTCCACTTT. Protein sequence: CASSRDKGNSPLHF.